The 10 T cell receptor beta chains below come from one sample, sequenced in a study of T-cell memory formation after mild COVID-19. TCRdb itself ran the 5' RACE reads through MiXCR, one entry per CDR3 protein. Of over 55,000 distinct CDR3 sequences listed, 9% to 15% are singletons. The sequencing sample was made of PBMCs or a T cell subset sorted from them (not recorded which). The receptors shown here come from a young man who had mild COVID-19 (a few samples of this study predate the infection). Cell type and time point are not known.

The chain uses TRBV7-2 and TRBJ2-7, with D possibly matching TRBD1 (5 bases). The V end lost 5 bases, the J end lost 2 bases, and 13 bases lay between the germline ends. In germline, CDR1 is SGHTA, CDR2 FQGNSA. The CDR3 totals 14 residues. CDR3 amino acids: CASSPQAYAYEQYF. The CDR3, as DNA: TGTGCCAGCAGCCCACAGGCCTACGCCTACGAGCAGTACTTC.

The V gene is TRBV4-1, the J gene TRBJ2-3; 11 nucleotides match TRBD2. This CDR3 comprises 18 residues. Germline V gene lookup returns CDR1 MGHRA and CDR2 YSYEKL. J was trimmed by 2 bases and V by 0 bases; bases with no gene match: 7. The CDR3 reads CASSQERIAGGVTDTQYF. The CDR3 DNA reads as TGCGCCAGCAGCCAAGAAAGGATAGCGGGGGGGGTCACAGATACGCAGTATTTT.

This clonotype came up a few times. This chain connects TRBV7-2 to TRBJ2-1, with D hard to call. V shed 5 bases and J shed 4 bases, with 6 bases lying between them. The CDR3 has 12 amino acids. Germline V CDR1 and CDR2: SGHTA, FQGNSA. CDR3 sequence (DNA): TGTGCCAGCAGCGGACGTTACAATGAGCAGTTCTTC. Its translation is CASSGRYNEQFF.

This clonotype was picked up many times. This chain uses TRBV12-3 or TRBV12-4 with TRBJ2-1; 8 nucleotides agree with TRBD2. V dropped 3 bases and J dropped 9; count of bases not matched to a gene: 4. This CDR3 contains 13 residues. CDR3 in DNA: TGTGCCAGCAGTTTGACCGGGGGGGCTGAGCAGTTCTTC. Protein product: CASSLTGGAEQFF.

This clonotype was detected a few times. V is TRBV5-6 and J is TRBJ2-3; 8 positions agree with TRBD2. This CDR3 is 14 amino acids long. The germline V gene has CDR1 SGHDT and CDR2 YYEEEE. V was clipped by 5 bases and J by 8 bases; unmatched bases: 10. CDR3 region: CASSPYSGGPTQYF. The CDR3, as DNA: TGTGCCAGCAGTCCGTATTCGGGGGGGCCTACGCAGTATTTT.

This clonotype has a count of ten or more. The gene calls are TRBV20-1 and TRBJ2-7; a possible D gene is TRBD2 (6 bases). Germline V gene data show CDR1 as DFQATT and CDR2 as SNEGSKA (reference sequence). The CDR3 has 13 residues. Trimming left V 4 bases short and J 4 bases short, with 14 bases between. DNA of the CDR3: TGCAGTGCTATTCTAGCGAATCGGTACGAGCAGTACTTC. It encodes CSAILANRYEQYF.

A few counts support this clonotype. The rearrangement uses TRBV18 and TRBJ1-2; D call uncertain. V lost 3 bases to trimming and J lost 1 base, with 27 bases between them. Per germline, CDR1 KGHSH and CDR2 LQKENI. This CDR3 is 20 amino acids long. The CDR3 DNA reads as TGTGCCAGCTCACCGGACGGAGCACGCCTGAGATCAGCTTTTAACTATGGCTACACCTTC. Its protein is CASSPDGARLRSAFNYGYTF.

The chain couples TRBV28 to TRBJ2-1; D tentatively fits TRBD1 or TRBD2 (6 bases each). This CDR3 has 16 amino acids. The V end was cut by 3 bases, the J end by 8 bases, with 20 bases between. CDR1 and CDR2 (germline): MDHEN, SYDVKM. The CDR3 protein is CASSFGRGLSSDEQFF. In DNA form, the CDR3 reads TGTGCCAGCAGTTTTGGCCGGGGGCTCTCCTCAGATGAGCAGTTCTTC.

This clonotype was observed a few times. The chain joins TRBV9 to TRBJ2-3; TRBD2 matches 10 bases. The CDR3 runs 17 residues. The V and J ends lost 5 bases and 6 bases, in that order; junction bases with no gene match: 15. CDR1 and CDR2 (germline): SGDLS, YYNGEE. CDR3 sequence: CASSALSSGGGRDTQYF. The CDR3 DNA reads TGTGCCAGCAGTGCACTGTCTAGCGGGGGTGGTAGGGATACGCAGTATTTT.

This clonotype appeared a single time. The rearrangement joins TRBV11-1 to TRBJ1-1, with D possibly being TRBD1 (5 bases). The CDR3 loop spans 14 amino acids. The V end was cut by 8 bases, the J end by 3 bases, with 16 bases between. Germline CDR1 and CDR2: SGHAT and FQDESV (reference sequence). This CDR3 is CASQRGHGDTEAFF. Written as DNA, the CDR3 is TGTGCCAGCCAACGGGGCCATGGGGACACTGAAGCTTTCTTT. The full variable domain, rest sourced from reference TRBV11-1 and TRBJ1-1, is EAEVAQSPRYKITEKSQAVAFWCDPISGHATLYWYRQILGQGPELLVQFQDESVVDDSQLPKDRFSAERLKGVDSTLKIQPAELGDSAMYLCASQRGHGDTEAFFGQGTRLTVV.